This T cell receptor beta chain was found in a study of T cell repertoires in cytomegalovirus infection. Study-level points and caveats: Ex vivo, HLA-C-restricted CMV-specific TCR beta clonotypes prevailed over the rest of the response.

This clonotype has just a few counts. Antigen: not known. TCRdb recomputed calls from the reads with MiXCR, one row per CDR3 protein. This table holds roughly 720,000 distinct CDR3 sequences, roughly a third found once. Trimming stripped 2 bases from V and 7 bases from J, with 15 bases between. The CDR3 covers 15 residues. Per germline, CDR1 MNHNS and CDR2 SASEGT. The material sequenced was PBMCs. The chain links TRBV6-1 to TRBJ1-5; maybe TRBD1 (6 bases). The origin of this receptor is a human donor in good health (CMV status not recorded). Some clones in this sample may be carry-over from other donors' samples. DNA for the CDR3: TGTGCCAGCAGTGAATCAGGGGCGAGGAAACAGCCCCAGCATTTT. Translating it yields CASSESGARKQPQHF.